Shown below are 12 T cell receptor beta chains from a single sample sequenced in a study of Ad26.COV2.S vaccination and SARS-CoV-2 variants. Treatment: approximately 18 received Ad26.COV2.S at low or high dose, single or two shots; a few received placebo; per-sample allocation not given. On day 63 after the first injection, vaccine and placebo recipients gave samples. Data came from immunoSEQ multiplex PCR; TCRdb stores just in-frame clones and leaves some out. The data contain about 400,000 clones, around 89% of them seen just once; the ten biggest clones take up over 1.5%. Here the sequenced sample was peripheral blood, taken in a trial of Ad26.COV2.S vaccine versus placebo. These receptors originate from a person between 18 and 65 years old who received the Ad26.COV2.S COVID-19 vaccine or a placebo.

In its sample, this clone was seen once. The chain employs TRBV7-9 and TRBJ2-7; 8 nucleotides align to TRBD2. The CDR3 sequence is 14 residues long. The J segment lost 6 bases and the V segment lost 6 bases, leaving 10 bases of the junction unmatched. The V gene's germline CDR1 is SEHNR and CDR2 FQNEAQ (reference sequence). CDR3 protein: CASSREGEGREQYF. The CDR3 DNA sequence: TGTGCCAGCAGTCGGGAGGGAGAGGGACGCGAGCAGTACTTC.

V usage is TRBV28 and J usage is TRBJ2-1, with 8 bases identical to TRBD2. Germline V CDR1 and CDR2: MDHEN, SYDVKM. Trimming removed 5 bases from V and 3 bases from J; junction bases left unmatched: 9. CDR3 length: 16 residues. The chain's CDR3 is CASSPSLAENYNEQFF. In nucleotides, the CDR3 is TGTGCCAGCAGTCCCTCACTAGCGGAGAACTACAATGAGCAGTTCTTC.

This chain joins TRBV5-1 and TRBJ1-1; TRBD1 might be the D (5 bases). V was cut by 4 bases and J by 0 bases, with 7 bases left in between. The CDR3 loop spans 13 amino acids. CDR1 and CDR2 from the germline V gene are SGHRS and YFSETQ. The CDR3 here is CASSKQVNTEAFF. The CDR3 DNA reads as TGCGCCAGCAGCAAACAGGTGAACACTGAAGCTTTCTTT.

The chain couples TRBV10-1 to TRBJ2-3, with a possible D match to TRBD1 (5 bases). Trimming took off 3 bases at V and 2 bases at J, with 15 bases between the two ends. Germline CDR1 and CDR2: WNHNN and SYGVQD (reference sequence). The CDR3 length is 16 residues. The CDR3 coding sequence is TGCGCCAGCAGTGATGAAGGGGAAGGGGCCACAGATACGCAGTATTTT. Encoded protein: CASSDEGEGATDTQYF.

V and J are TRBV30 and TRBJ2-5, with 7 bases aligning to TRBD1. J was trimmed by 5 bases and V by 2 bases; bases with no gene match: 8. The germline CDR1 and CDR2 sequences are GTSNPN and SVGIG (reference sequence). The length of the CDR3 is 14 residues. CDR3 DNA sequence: TGTGCCTGGAGTCCAGGGACAGCCGGGGAGACCCAGTACTTC. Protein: CAWSPGTAGETQYF.

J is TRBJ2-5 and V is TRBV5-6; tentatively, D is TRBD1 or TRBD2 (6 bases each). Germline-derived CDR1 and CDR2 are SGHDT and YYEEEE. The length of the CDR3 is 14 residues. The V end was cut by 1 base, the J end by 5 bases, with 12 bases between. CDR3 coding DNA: TGTGCCAGCAGCTTGTGGGGGGCCGGTGAGACCCAGTACTTC. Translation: CASSLWGAGETQYF.

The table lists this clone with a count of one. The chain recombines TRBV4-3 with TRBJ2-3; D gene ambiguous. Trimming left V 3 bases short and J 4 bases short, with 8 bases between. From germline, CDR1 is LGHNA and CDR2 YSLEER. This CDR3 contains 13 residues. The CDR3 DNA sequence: TGCGCCAGCAGCCACCGTAGGGCAGATACGCAGTATTTT. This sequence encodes CASSHRRADTQYF.

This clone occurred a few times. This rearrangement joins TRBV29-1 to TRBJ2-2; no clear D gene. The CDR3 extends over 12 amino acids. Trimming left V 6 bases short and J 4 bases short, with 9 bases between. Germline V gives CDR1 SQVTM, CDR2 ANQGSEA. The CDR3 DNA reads TGCAGCGTGGGTAGTCCCACCGGGGAGCTGTTTTTT. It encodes CSVGSPTGELFF.

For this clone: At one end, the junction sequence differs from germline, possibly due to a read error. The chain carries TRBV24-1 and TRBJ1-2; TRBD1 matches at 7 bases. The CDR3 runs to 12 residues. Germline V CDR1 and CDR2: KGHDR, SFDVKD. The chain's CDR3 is CATSGSPGTEYF. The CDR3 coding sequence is TGTGCCACCAGCGGTTCACCCGGGACAGAGTACTTC.

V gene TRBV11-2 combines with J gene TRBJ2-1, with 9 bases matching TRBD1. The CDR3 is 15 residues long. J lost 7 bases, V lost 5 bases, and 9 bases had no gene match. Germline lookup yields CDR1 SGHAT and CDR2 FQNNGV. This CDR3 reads CASSRTGGAENEQFF. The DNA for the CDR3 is TGTGCCAGCAGCCGAACAGGGGGCGCGGAGAATGAGCAGTTCTTC.

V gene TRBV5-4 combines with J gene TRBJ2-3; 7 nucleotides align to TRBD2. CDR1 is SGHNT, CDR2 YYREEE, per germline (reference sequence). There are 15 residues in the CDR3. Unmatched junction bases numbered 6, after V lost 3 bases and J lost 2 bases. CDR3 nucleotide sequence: TGTGCCAGCAGCTCGATGGGGGGGGACACAGATACGCAGTATTTT. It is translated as CASSSMGGDTDTQYF.

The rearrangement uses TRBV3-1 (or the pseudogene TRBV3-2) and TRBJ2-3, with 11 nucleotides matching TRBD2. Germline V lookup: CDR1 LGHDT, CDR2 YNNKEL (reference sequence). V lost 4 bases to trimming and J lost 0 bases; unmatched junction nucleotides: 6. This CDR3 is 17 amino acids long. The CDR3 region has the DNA TGTGCCAGCAGCCTAATGACTAGCGGGGCTAGCACAGATACGCAGTATTTT. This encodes CASSLMTSGASTDTQYF.